This T cell receptor (beta chain) is from a study of cytomegalovirus exposure and HLA in healthy donors. PCR amplification relied on 60 Vbeta primers (plus 13 Jbeta primers). Using immunoSEQ multiplex PCR, the repertoire was profiled, and TCRdb retains in-frame clones only, with some absent. The data contain some 180,000 clones, more than 65% of them singletons. Study findings and constraints: V- and J-gene trimming of TCR beta was linked (in a later analysis) to a missense DCLRE1C variant. A highly shared variant cluster was judged a likely technical artifact. An ancestry cluster, one associated with Asian ancestry, reportedly showed fewer N-insertions than the approximately 670-donor mean in a later analysis.

Donors were ostensibly healthy at sampling, although undocumented immune exposures were probable. About this clone: What it binds is not known.

The germline V gene encodes CDR1 SNHLY and CDR2 FYNNEI. V dropped 6 bases and J dropped 4; count of bases not matched to a gene: 5. The CDR3 loop spans 13 amino acids. The chain combines TRBV2 with TRBJ2-5, with 7 bases identical to TRBD1. The sequence was collected from a girl aged 2 to 9 in good health and CMV-seropositive. Input material: PBMCs. CDR3 coding DNA: TGTGCCAGCAGGAGGGGGCTCGGAGAGACCCAGTACTTC. Residues: CASRRGLGETQYF.